The T cell receptor (beta chain) under discussion was sequenced for a study of long-term antiretroviral therapy in people with HIV. Germline V gives CDR1 SEHNR, CDR2 FQNEAQ (reference sequence). CDR3 size: 16 residues. V lost 4 bases and J lost 7; bases outside the gene matches: 9. They ran version v3.0 of the immunoSEQ assay at survey level. TCRdb keeps only in-frame clones here, not all; method: immunoSEQ multiplex PCR. The repertoire has fewer than 30,000 clones, about 76% of them found once; the top ten carry around 15%. The sequence came from a woman under 30 with HIV. The genes are TRBV7-9 and TRBJ1-4; 10 bases fit TRBD1. The sequenced sample was unsorted PBMCs, obtained at the start of antiretroviral therapy, before treatment. This CDR3 is CASSSQRGTGVEKLFF. DNA of the CDR3: TGTGCCAGCAGCTCCCAGCGGGGGACAGGGGTTGAAAAACTGTTTTTT. Together with reference TRBV7-9 and TRBJ1-4, the CDR3 gives the full variable domain: DTGVSQNPRHKITKRGQNVTFRCDPISEHNRLYWYRQTLGQGPEFLTYFQNEAQLEKSRLLSDRFSAERPKGSFSTLEIQRTEQGDSAMYLCASSSQRGTGVEKLFFGSGTQLSVL.